This is a list of T cell receptor beta chains from one sample in a study of cytotoxic CD8 clonotypes in ibrutinib-treated CLL. TCRdb keeps only in-frame clones here, not all; method: immunoSEQ multiplex PCR. The table has 85,000 or so clones, roughly 80% seen once; the top ten hold approximately 5.1%. Sequenced here: PBMCs, sampled after 12 months of ibrutinib treatment. The receptors were sampled from a human donor with chronic lymphocytic leukemia. Each CDR3 is given with its conserved first and last residue. D genes are given only for firm matches. Some rows mark clone size as missing; the rest say once, few, many or name a class of expanded clone.

size	J	D	V	CDR3	DNA
-	TRBJ2-1	TRBD2	TRBV28	CASSSSSGRGNEQFF	TGTGCCAGCAGTTCATCCAGCGGGAGGGGCAATGAGCAGTTCTTC
-	TRBJ2-3	-	TRBV15	CATSRGGPTDTQYF	TGTGCCACCAGCAGAGGGGGCCCCACAGATACGCAGTATTTT
-	TRBJ1-4	TRBD1	TRBV10-3	CAIRGQGGGEKLFF	TGTGCCATCAGAGGACAGGGAGGGGGGGAAAAACTGTTTTTT
-	TRBJ1-2	-	TRBV19	CASSNPVGRYSKSNYGYTF	TGTGCCAGTAGTAACCCCGTCGGTCGGTACAGCAAATCTAACTATGGCTACACCTTC
-	TRBJ2-5	-	TRBV6-6	CASSYSQGQETQYF	TGTGCCAGCAGTTACAGCCAGGGCCAAGAGACCCAGTACTTC
-	TRBJ2-1	TRBD2	TRBV2	CASSGGTPGRHEQFF	TGTGCCAGCAGCGGGGGGACCCCCGGTCGTCATGAGCAGTTCTTC
-	TRBJ2-1	TRBD1	TRBV10-3	CAISEPYRGHEQFF	TGTGCCATCAGTGAGCCCTACAGGGGCCATGAGCAGTTCTTC
-	TRBJ2-7	-	TRBV5-1	CATWGQGRSGEQYF	TGCGCCACCTGGGGGCAGGGGCGATCGGGCGAGCAGTACTTC
many	TRBJ2-2	-	TRBV30	CAWRVGTYTGELFF	TGTGCCTGGAGGGTAGGGACCTACACCGGGGAGCTGTTTTTT
few	TRBJ2-1	-	TRBV4-3	CASSQEDGSGRGHNEQFF	TGCGCCAGCAGCCAAGAGGATGGGTCCGGGCGGGGTCACAATGAGCAGTTCTTC
few	TRBJ1-2	-	TRBV2	CASSEARGGGYTF	TGTGCCAGCAGTGAAGCGCGGGGTGGTGGCTACACCTTC
-	TRBJ2-1	-	TRBV19	CASSTSGGGMGFF	TGTGCCAGTAGTACCTCAGGCGGTGGAATGGGGTTCTTC
-	TRBJ2-5	-	TRBV20-1	CSALQETQYF	TGCAGTGCCCTGCAAGAGACCCAGTACTTC
-	TRBJ2-7	-	TRBV4-2	CASSPAGETYEQYF	TGTGCCAGCAGCCCCGCCGGGGAAACCTACGAGCAGTACTTC
-	TRBJ1-4	-	TRBV5-4	CASSFPLGEKLFF	TGTGCCAGCAGCTTCCCCCTGGGGGAAAAACTGTTTTTT
-	TRBJ2-1	-	TRBV20-1	CSASRVNEQFF	TGCAGTGCTAGCAGGGTCAATGAGCAGTTCTTC
few	TRBJ2-7	-	TRBV30	CAWSGALAAYEQYF	TGTGCCTGGAGCGGCGCCTTAGCGGCCTACGAGCAGTACTTC
-	TRBJ2-3	-	TRBV4-1	CASSQDLFRLARASDTQYF	TGCGCCAGCAGCCAAGATCTGTTCCGGCTAGCGAGGGCCTCGGATACGCAGTATTTT
few	TRBJ2-7	TRBD1	TRBV6-1	CASGGQELYEQYF	TGTGCCAGCGGGGGACAGGAGCTCTACGAGCAGTACTTC
-	TRBJ1-2	-	TRBV2	CASSAIYGYTF	TGTGCCAGCAGTGCGATCTATGGCTACACCTTC
-	TRBJ2-3	-	TRBV10-1	CASRPGAARGQYF	TGCGCCAGCCGCCCGGGGGCTGCCCGGGGGCAGTATTTT
-	TRBJ1-1	TRBD1	TRBV28	CASSPPGTDKAFF	TGTGCCAGCAGCCCTCCCGGGACAGACAAAGCTTTCTTT
-	TRBJ2-3	-	TRBV7-3	CASSLNPTTDTQYF	TGTGCCAGCAGCTTAAATCCCACCACAGATACGCAGTATTTT
few	TRBJ1-4	TRBD1	TRBV7-2	CASSPGQDKEKLFF	TGTGCCAGCAGCCCAGGACAGGATAAGGAAAAACTGTTTTTT
once	TRBJ1-2	-	TRBV7-2	CASTPGGAPNYGYTF	TGTGCCAGCACCCCTGGGGGGGCCCCTAACTATGGCTACACCTTC
-	TRBJ1-5	-	TRBV7-8	CASSLVWSGDGNQPQHF	TGTGCCAGCAGCTTAGTTTGGTCAGGGGACGGGAATCAGCCCCAGCATTTT
-	TRBJ1-2	TRBD1	TRBV5-1	CASSLVAGGNYGYTF	TGCGCCAGCAGCTTGGTAGCAGGGGGCAACTATGGCTACACCTTC
once	TRBJ2-3	-	TRBV12-5	CASGSGAGTLTDTQYF	TGTGCTAGTGGTTCGGGGGCAGGTACCCTCACAGATACGCAGTATTTT
-	TRBJ1-5	TRBD1	TRBV6-5	CASREGQGGNQPQHF	TGTGCCAGCAGAGAGGGACAGGGGGGCAATCAGCCCCAGCATTTT
-	TRBJ2-3	TRBD1	TRBV10-3	CAIRGTGTGWADTQYF	TGTGCCATCAGAGGGACCGGGACAGGGTGGGCGGATACGCAGTATTTT
few	TRBJ1-6	-	TRBV5-1	CASSLQGVLNSPLHF	TGCGCCAGCAGCTTGCAGGGTGTATTGAATTCACCCCTCCACTTT
-	TRBJ2-2	-	TRBV6-6	CASSSGGGAGELFF	TGTGCCAGCAGTTCCGGGGGCGGCGCCGGGGAGCTGTTTTTT
-	TRBJ2-5	TRBD2	TRBV11-2	CASSPRLAGETQYF	TGTGCCAGCAGCCCCCGGCTAGCGGGGGAGACCCAGTACTTC